These T cell receptor beta chains were read from a single sample in a study of blood T cell repertoires in COVID-19. Clones were read by immunoSEQ multiplex PCR, and TCRdb kept only the in-frame ones, dropping some. The data show about 200,000 clones, around 80% seen once. The specimen sequenced was peripheral blood. All receptors come from a woman in her seventies with acute or convalescent COVID-19. CDR3s include the opening cysteine and the closing phenylalanine or tryptophan. A D gene is named only where the DNA matches it firmly. Rows give clone size only sometimes, using once, few, many, or a class for an expanded clone.

length	J	size	V	D	CDR3	DNA
17	TRBJ1-5	few	TRBV28	TRBD1	CASSPDRNPSSNQPQHF	TGTGCCAGCAGCCCGGACAGGAACCCCTCTAGCAATCAGCCCCAGCATTTT
14	TRBJ2-3	NA	TRBV30	NA	CAWSWEAATDTQYF	TGTGCCTGGAGTTGGGAAGCGGCCACAGATACGCAGTATTTT
17	TRBJ2-7	NA	TRBV7-2	NA	CASSLDEGTITSYEQYF	TGTGCCAGCAGCTTAGATGAGGGTACCATCACGTCCTACGAGCAGTACTTC
17	TRBJ2-1	NA	TRBV6-2/TRBV6-3	TRBD2	CASSYSTRLAGDNEQFF	TGTGCCAGCAGTTACTCGACTAGACTAGCGGGAGACAATGAGCAGTTCTTC
14	TRBJ2-7	NA	TRBV19	NA	CASSTGDTLYEQYF	TGTGCCAGTAGTACAGGGGATACCCTCTACGAGCAGTACTTC
12	TRBJ2-7	NA	TRBV6-5	TRBD1	CASLQGAREQYF	TGTGCCAGCCTACAGGGGGCGCGGGAGCAGTACTTC
15	TRBJ2-2	NA	TRBV5-1	NA	CASRPGSSDTGELFF	TGCGCCAGCAGACCGGGGTCTTCAGACACCGGGGAGCTGTTTTTT
15	TRBJ2-3	NA	TRBV30	NA	CAWSEDTGSTDTQYF	TGTGCCTGGAGTGAAGATACAGGGAGCACAGATACGCAGTATTTT
16	TRBJ2-5	NA	TRBV7-2	TRBD2	CASSSGLAGPPRTQYF	TGTGCCAGCAGCTCCGGACTAGCGGGGCCCCCGCGGACCCAGTACTTC
15	TRBJ2-1	NA	TRBV3-1/TRBV3-2	NA	CASNRQGWEDNEQFF	TGTGCCAGCAACAGACAGGGTTGGGAGGACAATGAGCAGTTCTTC
14	TRBJ2-2	NA	TRBV2	TRBD1	CASKTTGATGELFF	TGTGCCAGCAAGACGACAGGGGCTACCGGGGAGCTGTTTTTT
13	TRBJ2-7	NA	TRBV7-3	NA	CASSASGVGEQYF	TGTGCCAGCAGCGCTTCCGGGGTTGGGGAGCAGTACTTC
16	TRBJ1-3	NA	TRBV4-1	TRBD1	CASSLWDRGPGNTIYF	TGCGCCAGCAGCCTATGGGACAGGGGGCCTGGAAACACCATATATTTT